Listed below are T cell receptor beta chains from one sample, sequenced in a study of T cell responses to AZD1222 COVID-19 vaccine. Generated by immunoSEQ multiplex PCR, the TCRdb table keeps only in-frame clones and is missing some. The profile shows around 220,000 clones, roughly 94% of them singletons. The specimen comprised peripheral blood, sampled 28 days after the second dose of the MenACWY control vaccine. The receptors here all came from an adult who received the MenACWY meningococcal vaccine as a control. CDR3s include the opening cysteine and the closing phenylalanine or tryptophan. The D gene is left open where the match is weak. A clone size is listed for some rows: how often the clone was seen (once, few, many), or a class if it is expanded.

J gene | clone size | V gene | D gene | CDR3 protein | CDR3 DNA
TRBJ1-6 | NA | TRBV27 | TRBD1 | CASSRKTGSSYNSPLHF | TGTGCCAGCAGTCGAAAGACAGGGAGCTCCTATAATTCACCCCTCCACTTT
TRBJ2-1 | NA | TRBV5-1 | TRBD2 | CASSLLAGVYNEQFF | TGCGCCAGCAGCCTTTTAGCGGGAGTCTATAATGAGCAGTTCTTC
TRBJ1-5 | NA | TRBV2 | NA | CASSGSFSSNQPQHF | TGTGCCAGCAGTGGGTCATTTTCTAGCAATCAGCCCCAGCATTTT
TRBJ1-1 | NA | TRBV12-3/TRBV12-4 | NA | CASSKQGGEAFF | TGTGCCAGCAGCAAACAGGGAGGTGAAGCTTTCTTT
TRBJ2-3 | NA | TRBV2 | NA | CASKVRSTDTQYF | TGTGCCAGCAAGGTCCGGAGCACAGATACGCAGTATTTT
TRBJ1-1 | NA | TRBV27 | NA | CASREGLGNTEAFF | TGTGCCAGCAGGGAAGGACTGGGGAACACTGAAGCTTTCTTT
TRBJ2-3 | NA | TRBV7-9 | NA | CASSLGRASTDTQYF | TGTGCCAGCAGCTTAGGTCGGGCTAGCACAGATACGCAGTATTTT
TRBJ1-1 | NA | TRBV27 | NA | CASSLAGGRGAFF | TGTGCCAGCAGTTTAGCCGGGGGGCGCGGAGCTTTCTTT
TRBJ2-7 | NA | TRBV7-9 | TRBD2 | CASSPSGRSYEQYF | TGTGCCAGCAGCCCCAGCGGGAGGTCCTACGAGCAGTACTTC
TRBJ2-3 | once | TRBV19 | NA | CASSIVTSTDTQYF | TGTGCCAGTAGTATTGTCACTAGCACAGATACGCAGTATTTT
TRBJ1-3 | NA | TRBV6-2/TRBV6-3 | NA | CASSYRGSGNTIYF | TGTGCCAGCAGTTACAGGGGGTCCGGAAACACCATATATTTT
TRBJ2-2 | NA | TRBV4-3 | NA | CASSPRSGPTNTGELFF | TGCGCCAGCAGCCCCAGGTCTGGACCGACGAACACCGGGGAGCTGTTTTTT
TRBJ1-1 | NA | TRBV5-4 | NA | CASSLGGRPNTEAFF | TGTGCCAGCAGCTTGGGGGGGCGGCCGAACACTGAAGCTTTCTTT
TRBJ2-3 | NA | TRBV14 | TRBD2 | CASSPDLGGTLSDTQYF | TGTGCCAGCAGCCCGGACCTGGGGGGGACTCTATCGGATACGCAGTATTTT
TRBJ1-1 | NA | TRBV30 | TRBD1 | CAWSRTGGDTEAFF | TGTGCCTGGAGTCGGACAGGGGGGGACACTGAAGCTTTCTTT
TRBJ2-7 | NA | TRBV28 | NA | CASSSRPYEQYF | TGTGCCAGCAGTTCTCGACCCTACGAGCAGTACTTC
TRBJ2-7 | NA | TRBV14 | NA | CASSQERGSYEQYF | TGTGCCAGCAGCCAAGAACGGGGCTCCTACGAGCAGTACTTC
TRBJ2-3 | NA | TRBV9 | TRBD1 | CASSDAPGTVTDTQYF | TGTGCCAGCAGCGACGCCCCCGGGACAGTCACAGATACGCAGTATTTT
TRBJ1-4 | NA | TRBV10-3 | NA | CAISAYSGGGEKLFF | TGTGCCATCAGTGCGTACAGTGGAGGGGGTGAAAAACTGTTTTTT
TRBJ1-1 | NA | TRBV19 | NA | CASSIGFRRQLNTEAFF | TGTGCCAGTAGTATAGGTTTTCGGAGGCAACTGAACACTGAAGCTTTCTTT
TRBJ1-1 | NA | TRBV9 | NA | CASSVGTRNTEAFF | TGTGCCAGCAGCGTAGGGACGAGGAACACTGAAGCTTTCTTT
TRBJ1-2 | NA | TRBV6-5 | NA | CASRRQITDYGYTF | TGTGCCAGCAGGCGCCAAATAACAGACTATGGCTACACCTTC
TRBJ1-1 | NA | TRBV30 | NA | CAWTAADEAFF | TGTGCCTGGACTGCCGCCGATGAAGCTTTCTTT
TRBJ1-3 | NA | TRBV6-5 | NA | CASRLSEGRGNTIYF | TGTGCCAGCAGACTCTCGGAGGGAAGGGGAAACACCATATATTTT
TRBJ2-3 | NA | TRBV19 | TRBD2 | CASSILAGAPSTDTQYF | TGTGCCAGTAGTATACTAGCGGGAGCTCCTAGCACAGATACGCAGTATTTT
TRBJ2-4 | NA | TRBV7-3 | TRBD1 | CASSLISTGEAKNIQYF | TGTGCCAGCAGCTTAATATCCACAGGGGAGGCCAAAAACATTCAGTACTTC